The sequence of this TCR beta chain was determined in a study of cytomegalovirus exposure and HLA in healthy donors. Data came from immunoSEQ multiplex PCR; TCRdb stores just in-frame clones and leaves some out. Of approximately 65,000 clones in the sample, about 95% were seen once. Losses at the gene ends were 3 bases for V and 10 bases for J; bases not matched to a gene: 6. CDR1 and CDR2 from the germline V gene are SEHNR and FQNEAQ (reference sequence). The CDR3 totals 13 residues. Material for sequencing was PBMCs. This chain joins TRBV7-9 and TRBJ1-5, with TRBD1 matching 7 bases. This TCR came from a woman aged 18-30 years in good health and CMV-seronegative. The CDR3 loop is CASSLGTGAPQHF. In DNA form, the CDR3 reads TGTGCCAGCAGCTTGGGAACAGGGGCACCCCAGCATTTT.